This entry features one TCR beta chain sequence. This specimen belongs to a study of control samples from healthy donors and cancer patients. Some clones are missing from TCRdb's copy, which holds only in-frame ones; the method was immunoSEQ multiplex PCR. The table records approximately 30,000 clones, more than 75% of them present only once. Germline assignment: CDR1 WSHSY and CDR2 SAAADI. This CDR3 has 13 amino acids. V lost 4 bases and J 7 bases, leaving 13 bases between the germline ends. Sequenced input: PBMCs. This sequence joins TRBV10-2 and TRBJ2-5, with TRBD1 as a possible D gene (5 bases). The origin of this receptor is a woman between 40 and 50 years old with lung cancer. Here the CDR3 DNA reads TGCGCCAGCAGTGGCGTCAGGGTGGGGACCCAGTACTTC. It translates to CASSGVRVGTQYF.